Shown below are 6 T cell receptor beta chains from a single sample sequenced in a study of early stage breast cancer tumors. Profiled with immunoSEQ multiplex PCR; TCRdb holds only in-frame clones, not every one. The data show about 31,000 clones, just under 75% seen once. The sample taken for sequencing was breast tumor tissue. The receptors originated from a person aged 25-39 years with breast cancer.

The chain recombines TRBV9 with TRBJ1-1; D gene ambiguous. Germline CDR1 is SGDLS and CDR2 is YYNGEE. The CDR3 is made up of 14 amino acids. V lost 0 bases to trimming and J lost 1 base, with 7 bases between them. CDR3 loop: CASSVATENTEAFF. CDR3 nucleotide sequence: TGTGCCAGCAGCGTAGCTACAGAGAACACTGAAGCTTTCTTT.

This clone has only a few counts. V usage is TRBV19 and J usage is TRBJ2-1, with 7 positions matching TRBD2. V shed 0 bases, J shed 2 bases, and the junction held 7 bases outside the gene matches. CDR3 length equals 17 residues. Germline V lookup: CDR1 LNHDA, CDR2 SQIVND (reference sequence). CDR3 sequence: CASSIDLASGTYNEQFF. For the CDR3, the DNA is TGTGCCAGTAGTATAGATTTGGCTAGCGGTACCTACAATGAGCAGTTCTTC.

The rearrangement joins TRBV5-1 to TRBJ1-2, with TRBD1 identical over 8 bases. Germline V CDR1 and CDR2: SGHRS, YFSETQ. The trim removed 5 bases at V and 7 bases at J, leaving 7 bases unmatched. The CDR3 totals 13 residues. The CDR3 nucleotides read TGCGCCAGCAGTTTTTCACAGGGGGGTGGCTACACCTTC. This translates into CASSFSQGGGYTF.

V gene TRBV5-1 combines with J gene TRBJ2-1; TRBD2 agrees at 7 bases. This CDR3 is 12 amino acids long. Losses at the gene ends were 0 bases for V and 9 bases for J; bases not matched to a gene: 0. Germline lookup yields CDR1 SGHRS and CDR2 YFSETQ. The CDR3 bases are TGCGCCAGCAGCTTGGCTAGCGGTGAGCAGTTCTTC. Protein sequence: CASSLASGEQFF.

The CDR3 loop is CASSRTSGRLGEQYF. CDR3 DNA sequence: TGTGCCAGCAGTCGGACTAGCGGGAGATTGGGGGAGCAGTACTTC. The V call is TRBV7-2, the J call TRBJ2-7; 13 bases map to TRBD2. With 6 bases clipped from V and 7 bases from J, the junction kept 9 bases outside the gene matches. The CDR3 loop spans 15 amino acids. CDR1 and CDR2 from the germline V gene are SGHTA and FQGNSA.

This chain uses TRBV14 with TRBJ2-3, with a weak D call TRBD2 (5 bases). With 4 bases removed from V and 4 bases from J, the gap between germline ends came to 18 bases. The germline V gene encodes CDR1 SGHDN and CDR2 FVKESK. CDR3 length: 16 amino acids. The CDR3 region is CASSPLLRGRADTQYF. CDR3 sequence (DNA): TGTGCCAGCAGCCCCCTCCTTCGAGGGCGGGCAGATACGCAGTATTTT.